This T cell receptor beta chain was documented in a study of T cell responses to AZD1222 COVID-19 vaccine. Study-wide findings and caveats: Across spike, vaccine-associated CD4 TCRs were found, dominant at 160-218 and 743-854. Clonal diversity may have been underestimated in mostly white British donors. Unmutated variant regions reportedly attract nearly half of all spike-specific TCRs.

The study pooled second doses at about 4 or about 12 weeks. V lost 0 bases to trimming and J lost 0 bases, with 7 bases between them. The V gene's germline CDR1 is SGHTS and CDR2 YDEGEE. This CDR3 region has 15 residues. On this clone itself: Its antigen is still unknown.

Assay: immunoSEQ multiplex PCR; the TCRdb copy retains only in-frame clones and omits some. The repertoire consists of more than 100,000 clones, with about 92% occurring once and the leading ten covering 4.5% to 6%. The source was peripheral blood, collected 28 days after the second AZD1222 dose. V and J are TRBV5-8 and TRBJ1-5; D is ambiguous. The sequence came from an adult who received the AZD1222 COVID-19 vaccine. The CDR3 protein is CASSLGVYSNQPQHF. The CDR3 nucleotides read TGTGCCAGCAGCTTGGGGGTGTATAGCAATCAGCCCCAGCATTTT. Variable domain in full (rest from reference TRBV5-8 and TRBJ1-5): EAGVTQSPTHLIKTRGQQATLRCSPISGHTSVYWYQQALGLGLQFLLWYDEGEERNRGNFPPRFSGRQFPNYSSELNVNALELEDSALYLCASSLGVYSNQPQHFGDGTRLSIL.